This entry describes one T cell receptor beta chain. As yet, its antigen is unknown. Repertoires were generated with immunoSEQ multiplex PCR, while TCRdb's copy carries only in-frame clones and drops some. The sample records over 65,000 clones, more than 85% being singletons. Losses at the gene ends were 6 bases for V and 2 bases for J; bases not matched to a gene: 6. The germline gives CDR1 KGHSH, CDR2 LQKENI. The CDR3 length is 14 residues. These data are taken from a study of graft-versus-host responses after intestinal transplantation. The sequence was obtained from a human donor who was the organ donor for an intestinal transplant. Sequencing used unstimulated CD8+ T cells sorted from spleen or lymph node cells, obtained before transplant. The chain uses TRBV18 and TRBJ1-2; 7 positions agree with TRBD1. The CDR3 coding sequence is TGTGCCAGCTCTGAGACAGGGTCGAACTATGGCTACACCTTC. As protein: CASSETGSNYGYTF.